What follows are 27 T cell receptor beta chains derived from one specimen sequenced in a study of cytomegalovirus exposure and HLA in healthy donors (dated by TCRdb to 2015 to 2018). Library preparation employed the immunoSEQ multiplex PCR assay. A mixture of 60 forward primers for TCR Vbeta segments and 13 reverse primers for TCR Jbeta segments was used in the multiplex PCR. TCRdb provides this immuneACCESS table in a form limited to in-frame rearrangements. Some clones are lacking; in checked studies, under half of them reflect an unresolved V gene, and why the rest are absent is not known. The sample data list about 100,000 clones, and 65% to 75% of these were observed just once. The ten largest clones capture 1.9% of the sample. The sample comprised PBMCs. These receptors all stem from a woman aged 40 to 50 in good health and CMV-seronegative.

This clone was detected once. The chain recombines TRBV6-5 with TRBJ2-7, with D maybe TRBD1 (7 bases). The germline V and J ends were trimmed by 7 bases and 3 bases, with 19 bases remaining between them. CDR3 length: 15 amino acids. The germline gives CDR1 MNHEY, CDR2 SVGAGI. The CDR3 is CASTPRGVQDYEQYF. Here the CDR3 DNA reads TGTGCCAGCACCCCCAGGGGGGTCCAAGACTACGAGCAGTACTTC.

The V gene is TRBV7-2, the J gene TRBJ2-1; 9 nucleotides line up with TRBD1. The germline V gene has CDR1 SGHTA and CDR2 FQGNSA. The CDR3 runs 14 residues. With 10 bases clipped from V and 8 bases from J, the junction kept 12 bases outside the gene matches. DNA of the CDR3: TGTGCCACCTCATCCCGGGGACAGGGTCATGAGCAGTTCTTC. This gives the protein CATSSRGQGHEQFF. The full variable domain, with the rest looked up from reference TRBV7-2 and TRBJ2-1, is GAGVSQSPSNKVTEKGKDVELRCDPISGHTALYWYRQSLGQGLEFLIYFQGNSAPDKSGLPSDRFSAERTGGSVSTLTIQRTQQEDSAVYLCATSSRGQGHEQFFGPGTRLTVL.

The chain carries TRBV12-5 and TRBJ1-6; 7 bases map to TRBD1. The germline gives CDR1 LGHNT, CDR2 FRNRAP. This CDR3 region has 14 residues. J gave up 6 bases and V 1 base, and 0 bases lay outside the gene matches. CDR3 sequence (DNA): TGTGCTAGTGGTTTGGGGACAGGTAATTCACCCCTCCACTTT. It translates to CASGLGTGNSPLHF.

This clone was seen a handful of times. The chain recombines TRBV19 with TRBJ1-5, with TRBD1 as a possible D gene (6 bases). Germline V gene lookup returns CDR1 LNHDA and CDR2 SQIVND (reference sequence). The germline V and J ends were trimmed by 3 bases and 4 bases, with 10 bases remaining between them. The CDR3 runs to 14 residues. The CDR3 sequence is CASSIAGANQPQHF. CDR3 sequence (DNA): TGTGCCAGTAGTATCGCGGGGGCGAATCAGCCCCAGCATTTT. The whole variable domain, remainder taken from reference TRBV19 and TRBJ1-5, is DGGITQSPKYLFRKEGQNVTLSCEQNLNHDAMYWYRQDPGQGLRLIYYSQIVNDFQKGDIAEGYSVSREKKESFPLTVTSAQKNPTAFYLCASSIAGANQPQHFGDGTRLSIL.

V gene TRBV30 combines with J gene TRBJ1-1; D is uncertain. There are 12 residues in the CDR3. Germline V gene lookup returns CDR1 GTSNPN and CDR2 SVGIG (reference sequence). With 3 bases removed from V and 4 bases from J, the gap between germline ends came to 9 bases. CDR3 DNA: TGTGCCTGGAGATCAGCGACCACTGAAGCTTTCTTT. It codes for CAWRSATTEAFF.

The chain uses TRBV7-9 and TRBJ2-2; maybe TRBD1 (6 bases). The V gene's germline CDR1 is SEHNR and CDR2 FQNEAQ (reference sequence). With 5 bases removed from V and 4 bases from J, the gap between germline ends came to 11 bases. This CDR3 has 14 amino acids. CDR3 amino acids: CASSDLRGTGELFF. The DNA for the CDR3 is TGTGCCAGCAGCGACCTCAGGGGCACCGGGGAGCTGTTTTTT.

The chain uses TRBV5-6 and TRBJ1-6; tentatively, D is TRBD1 (6 bases). Germline values: CDR1 SGHDT, CDR2 YYEEEE. Trimming stripped 0 bases from V and 7 bases from J, with 11 bases between. The CDR3 is 15 amino acids. The CDR3: CASSLVTGTNSPLHF. The DNA for the CDR3 is TGTGCCAGCAGCTTGGTGACAGGAACCAATTCACCCCTCCACTTT.

The chain joins TRBV4-3 to TRBJ1-1; perhaps TRBD1 as D (5 bases). CDR1 and CDR2 from the germline V gene are LGHNA and YSLEER. The length of the CDR3 is 16 residues. Trimming took 1 base from V and 5 from J, leaving 17 bases between them. The chain's CDR3 is CASSQGPGKAVTEAFF. The CDR3 bases are TGCGCCAGCAGCCAAGGTCCAGGGAAGGCCGTTACTGAAGCTTTCTTT.

The gene calls are TRBV7-8 and TRBJ2-5; 13 nucleotides agree with TRBD2. The germline V gene encodes CDR1 SGHVS and CDR2 FQNEAQ. The J segment lost 5 bases and the V segment lost 4 bases, leaving 16 bases of the junction unmatched. This CDR3 has 19 residues. CDR3 nucleotides: TGTGCCAGCAGCTCAGATAGACTAGCGGGAGGAAAATCGTCGGAGACCCAGTACTTC. It codes for CASSSDRLAGGKSSETQYF.

The chain employs TRBV6-5 and TRBJ2-7; the D gene is possibly TRBD1 (6 bases). CDR1 is MNHEY and CDR2 is SVGAGI in the germline V gene. This CDR3 has 16 amino acids. Trimming left V 4 bases short and J 2 bases short, with 18 bases between. The CDR3 loop reads CASSSSKAGAPYEQYF. The CDR3 nucleotides read TGTGCCAGCAGTTCGTCCAAAGCAGGGGCCCCCTACGAGCAGTACTTC.

V gene TRBV11-3 combines with J gene TRBJ2-2, with 7 positions matching TRBD2. CDR3 length equals 15 residues. V gave up 4 bases and J gave up 5 bases; unmatched junction bases: 7. Germline V gives CDR1 SGHNT, CDR2 YENEEA. This chain's CDR3 is CASSSRGAGTGELFF. Here the CDR3 DNA reads TGTGCCAGCAGCTCGCGTGGAGCGGGAACCGGGGAGCTGTTTTTT.

The chain employs TRBV9 and TRBJ2-5; 10 nucleotides line up with TRBD2. Losses at the gene ends were 1 base for V and 3 bases for J; bases not matched to a gene: 6. The CDR3 covers 16 residues. In germline, CDR1 is SGDLS, CDR2 YYNGEE. The CDR3 DNA reads as TGTGCCAGCAGCGTAAGTAGCGGGAGGCAGGAAGAGACCCAGTACTTC. Translated, it gives CASSVSSGRQEETQYF.

The chain is built from TRBV14 and TRBJ2-5, with D perhaps matching TRBD1 (5 bases). The CDR3 covers 13 residues. The V end was cut by 4 bases, the J end by 5 bases, with 11 bases between. From germline, CDR1 is SGHDN and CDR2 FVKESK. The CDR3 sequence: CASSLPGRETQYF. In nucleotides, the CDR3 is TGTGCCAGCAGCCTCCCAGGGCGGGAGACCCAGTACTTC.

The CDR3 DNA reads TGTGCCACCAGCGGGGGATTATCAAGGGGGCCCCAAGAGACCCAGTACTTC. Translation: CATSGGLSRGPQETQYF. The V gene is TRBV15, the J gene TRBJ2-5; 7 bases match TRBD1. Germline assignment: CDR1 LNHNV and CDR2 YYDKDF (reference sequence). CDR3 length: 17 amino acids. J lost 1 base, V lost 5 bases, and 13 bases had no gene match.

The CDR3 DNA is TGTGCCACCAGCAGGGTCTGGGGAGCCGGAGCTTTCTTT. Translated: CATSRVWGAGAFF. The chain has TRBV15 and TRBJ1-1; D is ambiguous. This CDR3 region has 13 residues. V dropped 3 bases and J dropped 10 bases, with 15 bases sitting between them. Per the germline V gene, CDR1 is LNHNV and CDR2 is YYDKDF (reference sequence).

V is TRBV21-1 and J is TRBJ2-7; the table's D call TRBD2 went unverified against the DNA. TRBV21-1 is flagged as a pseudogene. This CDR3 contains 17 residues. In DNA, the CDR3 is TGTGCCAGCAGCACACCCGGGGCTAGCGGGAGGCCCTATCCGCAGGACTTC. This sequence encodes CASSTPGASGRPYPQDF.

J is TRBJ2-2 and V is TRBV2, with 7 bases matching TRBD1. This CDR3 is built from 15 residues. Germline V lookup: CDR1 SNHLY, CDR2 FYNNEI. V dropped 4 bases and J dropped 0; count of bases not matched to a gene: 2. CDR3 amino acids: CASSVDRANTGELFF. The CDR3 DNA reads as TGTGCCAGCAGTGTCGACAGGGCGAACACCGGGGAGCTGTTTTTT.

Note on this clone: A read error may account for a junction end that differs from germline. Other nucleotide sequences in the sample specify the same CDR3. V is TRBV6-1 and J is TRBJ1-6; 8 positions agree with TRBD1. CDR1 and CDR2 (germline): MNHNS, SASEGT. CDR3 length: 13 amino acids. The DNA for the CDR3 is TGTGCCAGCACTGGACAGGGAAATTCCCCCCTCCACTTT. Its protein is CASTGQGNSPLHF.

This clone has a handful of counts. The genes are TRBV4-3 and TRBJ1-5; 7 bases align to TRBD1. The germline gives CDR1 LGHNA, CDR2 YSLEER. The CDR3 contains 15 residues. The trim removed 4 bases at V and 4 bases at J, leaving 7 bases unmatched. The CDR3 DNA is TGCGCCAGCAGCCCAGACAGGGTTGGGAATCAGCCCCAGCATTTT. Translated: CASSPDRVGNQPQHF.

V gene TRBV7-2 combines with J gene TRBJ1-4, with 7 bases identical to TRBD1. The CDR3 covers 15 residues. Germline CDR1 SGHTA, CDR2 FQGNSA. With V trimmed by 4 bases and J by 5 bases, 7 bases remained unmatched. DNA for the CDR3: TGTGCCAGCAGCTGGGCCGGGACAGAGAATGAAAAACTGTTTTTT. Translated: CASSWAGTENEKLFF.

The chain recombines TRBV6-1 with TRBJ1-5; 7 positions match TRBD1. This CDR3 has 15 residues. V shed 3 bases and J 4 bases; nucleotides not matched to a gene: 6. Germline CDR1 MNHNS, CDR2 SASEGT. The CDR3 coding sequence is TGTGCCAGCAGTGATACACAGGGGAGGAATCAGCCCCAGCATTTT. Translation: CASSDTQGRNQPQHF.

The rearrangement joins TRBV7-2 to TRBJ2-3; 9 bases align to TRBD2. CDR1 is SGHTA and CDR2 is FQGNSA in the germline V gene. This CDR3 contains 15 residues. After removal of 5 bases from V and 4 bases from J, the junction contained 7 bases not matched to a gene. CDR3 nucleotide sequence: TGTGCCAGCAGCCGCGGGGGGGCCGGGTCAGATACGCAGTATTTT. Translation: CASSRGGAGSDTQYF. Drawing the rest from reference TRBV7-2 and TRBJ2-3, the complete variable domain is GAGVSQSPSNKVTEKGKDVELRCDPISGHTALYWYRQSLGQGLEFLIYFQGNSAPDKSGLPSDRFSAERTGGSVSTLTIQRTQQEDSAVYLCASSRGGAGSDTQYFGPGTRLTVL.

The CDR3 DNA reads as TGTGCCAGCAGCTTGTTAGCGGGGGGGTCCGGTTCGGCCCAGTACTTC. Its protein is CASSLLAGGSGSAQYF. This sequence joins TRBV5-4 and TRBJ2-5; 11 bases map to TRBD2. Germline CDR1 reads SGHNT; CDR2 reads YYREEE (reference sequence). V shed 1 base and J 9 bases; nucleotides not matched to a gene: 11. CDR3 length equals 16 residues. Full variable domain (remainder filled in from reference TRBV5-4 and TRBJ2-5): ETGVTQSPTHLIKTRGQQVTLRCSSQSGHNTVSWYQQALGQGPQFIFQYYREEENGRGNFPPRFSGLQFPNYSSELNVNALELDDSALYLCASSLLAGGSGSAQYFGPGTRLLVL.

The V gene is TRBV6-5, the J gene TRBJ1-2; 8 nucleotides line up with TRBD1. Germline CDR1 reads MNHEY; CDR2 reads SVGAGI. The CDR3 runs to 15 residues. The V gene end was trimmed by 0 bases and the J gene end by 3 bases; junction bases not matched to a gene: 3. CDR3 loop: CASSYSDRVDYGYTF. The CDR3, as DNA: TGTGCCAGCAGTTACTCGGACAGGGTGGACTATGGCTACACCTTC.

Comments on this clone: A read error may account for a junction end that differs from germline. V is TRBV7-9 and J is TRBJ2-5, with TRBD1 identical over 7 bases. Germline V gives CDR1 SEHNR, CDR2 FQNEAQ (reference sequence). The CDR3 loop spans 15 amino acids. The CDR3 bases are TGTTCCAGCAGCTTAGGGCAGGGGGTCTCGGAGACCCAGTACTTC. It is translated as CSSSLGQGVSETQYF. Filled out from reference TRBV7-9 and TRBJ2-5, the complete variable domain reads DTGVSQNPRHKITKRGQNVTFRCDPISEHNRLYWYRQTLGQGPEFLTYFQNEAQLEKSRLLSDRFSAERPKGSFSTLEIQRTEQGDSAMYLCSSSLGQGVSETQYFGPGTRLLVL.

The rearrangement uses TRBV15 and TRBJ2-2; 8 bases align to TRBD1. Germline V gives CDR1 LNHNV, CDR2 YYDKDF (reference sequence). The ends lost 0 bases at V and 5 bases at J; junction bases unmatched: 11. The CDR3 loop spans 18 amino acids. Written as DNA, the CDR3 is TGTGCCACCAGCAGAGATACCAGTGGGCAGGGGGCAACCGGGGAGCTGTTTTTT. Its protein product is CATSRDTSGQGATGELFF.

The chain is built from TRBV20-1 and TRBJ2-7; 7 positions agree with TRBD2. V trimming: 5 bases; J trimming: 7 bases; junction bases outside the gene matches: 2. CDR1 DFQATT and CDR2 SNEGSKA come from the germline V gene (reference sequence). The CDR3 has 10 residues. The CDR3 spells CSAGEGEQYF. In nucleotides, the CDR3 is TGCAGTGCTGGGGAGGGGGAGCAGTACTTC.